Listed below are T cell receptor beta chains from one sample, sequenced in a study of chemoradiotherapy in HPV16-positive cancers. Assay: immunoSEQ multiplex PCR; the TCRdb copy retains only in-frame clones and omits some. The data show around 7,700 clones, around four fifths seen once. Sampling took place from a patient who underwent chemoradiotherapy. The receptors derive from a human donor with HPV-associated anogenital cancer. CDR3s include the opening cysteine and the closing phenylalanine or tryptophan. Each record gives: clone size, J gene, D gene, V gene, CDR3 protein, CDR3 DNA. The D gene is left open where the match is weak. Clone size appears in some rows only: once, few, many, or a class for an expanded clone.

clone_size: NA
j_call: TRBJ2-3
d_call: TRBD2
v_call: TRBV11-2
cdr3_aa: CASSPRRGGGGATDTQYF
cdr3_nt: TGTGCCAGCAGCCCCAGGCGGGGGGGCGGGGGGGCCACAGATACGCAGTATTTT

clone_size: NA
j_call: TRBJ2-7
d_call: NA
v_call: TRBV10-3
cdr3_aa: CAISPETRFYEQYF
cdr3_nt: TGTGCCATCAGTCCGGAGACAAGATTCTACGAGCAGTACTTC

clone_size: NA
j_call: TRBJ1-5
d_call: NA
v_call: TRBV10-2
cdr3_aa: CASSDGQKGYQPQHF
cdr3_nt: TGCGCCAGCAGTGATGGACAGAAAGGGTATCAGCCCCAGCATTTT

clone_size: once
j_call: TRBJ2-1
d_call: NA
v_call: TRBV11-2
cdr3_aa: CASSLDPTYNEQFF
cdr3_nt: TGTGCCAGCAGCTTAGATCCCACCTACAATGAGCAGTTCTTC

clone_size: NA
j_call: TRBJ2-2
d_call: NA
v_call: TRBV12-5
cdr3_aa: CASGLVSHDRTHTGELFF
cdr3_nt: TGTGCTAGTGGTTTGGTATCCCACGACCGAACTCACACCGGGGAGCTGTTTTTT

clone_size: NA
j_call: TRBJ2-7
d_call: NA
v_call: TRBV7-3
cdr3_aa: CASSSTGLGEQYF
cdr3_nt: TGTGCCAGCAGCTCTACAGGGCTGGGAGAGCAGTACTTC

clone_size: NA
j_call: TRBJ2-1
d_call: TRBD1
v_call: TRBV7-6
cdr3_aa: CASSFRGSHNEQFF
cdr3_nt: TGTGCCAGCAGCTTCAGGGGGTCCCACAATGAGCAGTTCTTC

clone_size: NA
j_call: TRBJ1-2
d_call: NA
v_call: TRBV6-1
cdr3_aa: CASKAGDYGYTF
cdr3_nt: TGTGCCAGCAAGGCAGGGGACTATGGCTACACCTTC

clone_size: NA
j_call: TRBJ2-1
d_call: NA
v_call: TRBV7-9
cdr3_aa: CASSLDLGSPSNEQFF
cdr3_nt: TGTGCCAGCAGCTTAGACCTGGGCAGCCCATCAAATGAGCAGTTCTTC

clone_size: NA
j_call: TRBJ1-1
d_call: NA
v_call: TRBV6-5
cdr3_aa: CASSRAGTEAFF
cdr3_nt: TGTGCCAGCTCCAGGGCTGGAACTGAAGCTTTCTTT

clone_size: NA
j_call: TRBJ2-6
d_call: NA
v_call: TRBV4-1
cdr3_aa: CASSQDEGIGANVLTF
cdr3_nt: TGCGCCAGCAGCCAAGATGAGGGGATTGGGGCCAACGTCCTGACTTTC

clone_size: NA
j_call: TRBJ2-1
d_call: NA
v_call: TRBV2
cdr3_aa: CASNTGQSGREQFF
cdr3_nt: TGTGCCAGCAACACCGGACAGTCCGGGCGGGAGCAGTTCTTC

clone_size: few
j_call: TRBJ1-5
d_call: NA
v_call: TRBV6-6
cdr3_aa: CASSPGLVLSNQPQHF
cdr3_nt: TGTGCCAGCAGTCCGGGACTGGTCCTTAGCAATCAGCCCCAGCATTTT

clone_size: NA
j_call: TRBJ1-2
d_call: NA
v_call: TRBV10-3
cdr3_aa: CAISDSKGINYGYTF
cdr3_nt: TGTGCCATCAGTGATAGTAAGGGGATAAACTATGGCTACACCTTC

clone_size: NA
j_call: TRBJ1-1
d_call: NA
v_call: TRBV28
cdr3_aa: CASSPRWVGQRKRVNAEAFF
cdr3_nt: TGTGCCAGCAGTCCGCGTTGGGTAGGACAGCGGAAGAGGGTGAACGCTGAAGCTTTCTTT

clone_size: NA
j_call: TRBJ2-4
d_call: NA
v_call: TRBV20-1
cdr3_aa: CSASVNIQYF
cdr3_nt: TGCAGTGCTAGTGTCAACATTCAGTACTTC

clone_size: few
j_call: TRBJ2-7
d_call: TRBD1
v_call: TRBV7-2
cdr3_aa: CASILDRGRREQYF
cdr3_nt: TGTGCCAGCATCTTAGACAGGGGGCGTAGAGAGCAGTACTTC

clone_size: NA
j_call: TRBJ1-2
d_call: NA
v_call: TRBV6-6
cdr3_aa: CASIDSKSNGYTF
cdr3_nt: TGTGCCAGCATCGACAGTAAATCCAATGGCTACACCTTC

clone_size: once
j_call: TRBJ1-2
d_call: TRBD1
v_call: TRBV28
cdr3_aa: CASRPSGGTDYGYTF
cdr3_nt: TGTGCCAGCAGACCCAGTGGGGGGACAGACTATGGCTACACCTTC

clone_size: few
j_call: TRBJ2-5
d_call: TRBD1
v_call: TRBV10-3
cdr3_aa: CATSPDRDETQYF
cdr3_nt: TGTGCCACTTCCCCGGACAGGGATGAGACCCAGTACTTC

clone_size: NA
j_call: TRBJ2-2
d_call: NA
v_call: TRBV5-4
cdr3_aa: CASSSGARTDTGELFF
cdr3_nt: TGTGCCAGCAGCTCCGGGGCGCGGACGGACACCGGGGAGCTGTTTTTT

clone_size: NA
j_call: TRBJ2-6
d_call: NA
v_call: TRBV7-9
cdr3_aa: CASSWYIIGANVLTF
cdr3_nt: TGTGCCAGCAGCTGGTACATTATCGGGGCCAACGTCCTGACTTTC

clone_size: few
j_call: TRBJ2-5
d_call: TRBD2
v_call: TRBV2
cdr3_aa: CASRGVAGGVGETQYF
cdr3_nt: TGTGCCAGCAGAGGGGTAGCGGGGGGGGTTGGGGAGACCCAGTACTTC

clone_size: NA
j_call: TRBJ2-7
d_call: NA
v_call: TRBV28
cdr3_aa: CASSDLVGVNGSYEQYF
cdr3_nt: TGTGCCAGCAGTGATTTGGTGGGGGTCAACGGCTCCTACGAGCAGTACTTC

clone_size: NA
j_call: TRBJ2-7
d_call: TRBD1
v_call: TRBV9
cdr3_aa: CASSPMTTGLREQYF
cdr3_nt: TGTGCCAGCAGCCCGATGACGACAGGGTTGAGGGAGCAGTACTTC

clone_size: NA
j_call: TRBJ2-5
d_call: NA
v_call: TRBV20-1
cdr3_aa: CSVSRPETQYF
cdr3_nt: TGCAGTGTCTCTAGGCCGGAGACCCAGTACTTC

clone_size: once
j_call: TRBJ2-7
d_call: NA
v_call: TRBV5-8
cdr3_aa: CASSLGARGIVYGYEQYF
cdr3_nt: TGTGCCAGCAGCTTGGGCGCAAGGGGGATAGTTTATGGATACGAGCAGTACTTC

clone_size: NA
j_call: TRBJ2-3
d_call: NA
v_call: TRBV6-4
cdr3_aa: CASSDRGGVADTQYF
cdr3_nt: TGTGCCAGCAGTGACAGAGGGGGGGTGGCAGATACGCAGTATTTT

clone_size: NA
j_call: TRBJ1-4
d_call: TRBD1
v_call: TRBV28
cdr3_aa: CASSLNVGQGGKLFF
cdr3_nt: TGTGCCAGCAGTTTAAACGTGGGACAGGGGGGAAAACTGTTTTTT

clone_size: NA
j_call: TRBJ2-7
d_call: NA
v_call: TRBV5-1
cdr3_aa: CASSAVSSSYEQYF
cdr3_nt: TGCGCCAGCAGCGCGGTTTCCAGCTCCTACGAGCAGTACTTC

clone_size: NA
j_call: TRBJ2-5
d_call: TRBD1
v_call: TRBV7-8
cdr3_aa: CASMLTGTGGETQYF
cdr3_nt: TGTGCCAGCATGCTGACCGGGACAGGGGGTGAGACCCAGTACTTC

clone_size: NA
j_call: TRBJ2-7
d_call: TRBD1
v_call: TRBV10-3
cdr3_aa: CAISGTGTYEQYF
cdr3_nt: TGTGCCATCTCCGGGACAGGGACCTACGAGCAGTACTTC

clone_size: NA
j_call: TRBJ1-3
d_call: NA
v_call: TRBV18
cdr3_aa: CASSPPGTVGNTIYF
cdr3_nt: TGTGCCAGCTCACCCCCCGGGACGGTAGGAAACACCATATATTTT

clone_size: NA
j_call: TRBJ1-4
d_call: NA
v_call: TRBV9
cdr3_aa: CASSTDNEKLFF
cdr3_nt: TGTGCCAGCTCGACAGACAATGAAAAACTGTTTTTT

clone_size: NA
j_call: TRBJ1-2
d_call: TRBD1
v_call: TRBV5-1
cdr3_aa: CASSLTGQGYYTF
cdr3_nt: TGCGCCAGCAGCTTGACTGGACAGGGATACTACACCTTC

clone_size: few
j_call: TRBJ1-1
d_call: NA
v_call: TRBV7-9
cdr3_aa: CASSLGRGAEAFF
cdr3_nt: TGTGCCAGCAGCTTAGGGCGTGGGGCTGAAGCTTTCTTT

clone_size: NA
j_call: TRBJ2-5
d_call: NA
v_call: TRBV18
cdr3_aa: CASSPQYGQETQYF
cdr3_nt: TGTGCCAGCTCACCACAGTACGGACAAGAGACCCAGTACTTC

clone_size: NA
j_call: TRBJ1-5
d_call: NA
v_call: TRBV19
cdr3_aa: CASSISTPNQPQHF
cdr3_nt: TGTGCCAGTAGTATTTCAACACCGAATCAGCCCCAGCATTTT

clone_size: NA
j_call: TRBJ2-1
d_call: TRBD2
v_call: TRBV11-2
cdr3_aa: CASSFYSGEGNEQFF
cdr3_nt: TGTGCCAGCAGCTTTTATAGCGGGGAGGGGAATGAGCAGTTCTTC

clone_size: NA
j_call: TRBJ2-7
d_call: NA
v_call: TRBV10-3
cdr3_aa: CAISEHGTPREQYF
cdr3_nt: TGTGCCATCAGTGAACACGGGACTCCCCGCGAGCAGTACTTC

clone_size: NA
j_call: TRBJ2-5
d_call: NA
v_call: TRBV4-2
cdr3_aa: CASSSGQVRGRETQYF
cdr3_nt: TGTGCCAGCAGCTCAGGACAGGTGCGAGGGAGGGAGACCCAGTACTTC

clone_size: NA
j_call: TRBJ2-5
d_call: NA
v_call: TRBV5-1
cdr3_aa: CASSFASLRDETQYF
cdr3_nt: TGCGCCAGCAGCTTTGCGTCCCTCAGGGATGAGACCCAGTACTTC

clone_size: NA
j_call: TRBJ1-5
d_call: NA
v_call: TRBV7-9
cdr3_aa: CASSDDRRNQPQHF
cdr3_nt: TGTGCCAGCAGCGACGACAGAAGAAATCAGCCCCAGCATTTT

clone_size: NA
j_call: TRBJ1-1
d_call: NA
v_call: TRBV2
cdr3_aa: CASRSLRDTEAFF
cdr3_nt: TGTGCCAGCCGATCCCTTCGGGACACTGAAGCTTTCTTT

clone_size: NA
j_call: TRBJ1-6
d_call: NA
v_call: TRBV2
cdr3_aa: CASIKEAVGDSPLHF
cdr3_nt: TGTGCCAGCATAAAAGAGGCCGTCGGTGATTCACCCCTCCACTTT

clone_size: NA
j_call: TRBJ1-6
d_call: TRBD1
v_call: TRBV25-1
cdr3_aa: CASSGVYRGLTYNSPLHF
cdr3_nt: TGTGCCAGCAGTGGCGTATACAGGGGGCTGACCTATAATTCACCCCTCCACTTT

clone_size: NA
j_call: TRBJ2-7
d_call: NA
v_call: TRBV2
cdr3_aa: CASRADRNSYEQYF
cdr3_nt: TGTGCCAGCAGGGCTGACAGGAACTCCTACGAGCAGTACTTC